This T cell receptor (beta chain) was captured by sequencing in a study of CD8 T cells in ankylosing spondylitis. Study conclusions and caveats: What seemed typical of ankylosing spondylitis blood was a TCR beta motif built from several highly homologous variants. Within peripheral blood, clones linked to disease were CD8+ and relatively rare. Within matched ankylosing spondylitis synovial fluid, disease-linked clones were reportedly significantly enriched.

This clonotype was seen repeatedly, ten times or more. Antigen specificity is unknown. Germline CDR1 reads MGHDK; CDR2 reads SYGVNS. Trimming stripped 1 base from V and 4 bases from J, with 1 base between. CDR3 length: 11 residues. Libraries of TCR beta came from quantitative 5'-RACE with molecular barcodes. TCRdb reanalysed the 5' RACE reads using MiXCR and keeps one entry per CDR3 protein. The sample holds 750,000 to 850,000 distinct CDR3 sequences, 10% to 15% seen once. The sequence was collected from a male donor with ankylosing spondylitis. Sequencing input: blood, either unsorted or a sorted T cell fraction (not recorded which). V and J are TRBV25-1 and TRBJ1-2; D gene unclear. CDR3: CASSESYGYTF. The CDR3 nucleotides are TGTGCCAGCAGTGAATCCTATGGCTACACCTTC.